These 25 T cell receptor beta chains were sequenced from one sample in a study of cytomegalovirus exposure and HLA in healthy donors. 13 Jbeta primers and 60 Vbeta primers were used for the PCR. Data came from immunoSEQ multiplex PCR; TCRdb stores just in-frame clones and leaves some out. The data show 150,000 to 200,000 clones, 70% to 80% seen once. Input material: PBMCs. The receptors originated from a woman aged 50 to 60 in good health and CMV-seronegative.

As concerns this clone: One end of the junction is discordant with germline, which a read error may explain. This sample includes further DNA sequences coding for the same CDR3. J is TRBJ1-2 and V is TRBV6-1, with D possibly TRBD1 on 5 matching bases. The CDR3 spans 17 residues. Germline V gene lookup returns CDR1 MNHNS and CDR2 SASEGT. Here the CDR3 reads CASSEAPLAGNYYGYTF. In DNA, the CDR3 is TGCGCCAGCAGTGAAGCCCCACTGGCAGGGAACTACTATGGCTACACCTTC.

The gene calls are TRBV4-2 and TRBJ2-1; TRBD2 matches at 8 bases. With 4 bases clipped from V and 5 bases from J, the junction kept 7 bases outside the gene matches. The CDR3 runs 15 residues. Looked up from germline, CDR1 is LGHNA and CDR2 is YNFKEQ. The CDR3 nucleotides read TGTGCCAGCAGCCCCCAGCGGGAGCACCACAATGAGCAGTTCTTC. Its translation is CASSPQREHHNEQFF.

The gene calls are TRBV2 and TRBJ1-3; 8 bases are a match to TRBD1. This CDR3 is built from 16 residues. CDR1 is SNHLY, CDR2 FYNNEI, per germline. V was pared by 3 bases and J by 0 bases, with 4 bases of the junction left unmatched. The CDR3 region is CASSERDRSSGNTIYF. As DNA, the CDR3 is TGTGCCAGCAGTGAGCGGGACAGGAGCTCTGGAAACACCATATATTTT. The full variable domain, completed using reference TRBV2 and TRBJ1-3, is EPEVTQTPSHQVTQMGQEVILRCVPISNHLYFYWYRQILGQKVEFLVSFYNNEISEKSEIFDDQFSVERPDGSNFTLKIRSTKLEDSAMYFCASSERDRSSGNTIYFGEGSWLTVV.

The rearrangement joins TRBV5-1 to TRBJ1-2; 7 bases map to TRBD1. The J segment lost 4 bases and the V segment lost 5 bases, leaving 11 bases of the junction unmatched. Per germline, CDR1 SGHRS and CDR2 YFSETQ. This CDR3 is built from 15 residues. The CDR3 sequence is CASRKQGQDPYGYTF. The CDR3 DNA follows: TGCGCCAGCAGAAAACAAGGACAGGATCCCTATGGCTACACCTTC.

The J gene is TRBJ2-1, the V gene TRBV9; TRBD1 matches 8 bases. This CDR3 has 16 residues. V was pared by 3 bases and J by 1 base, with 6 bases of the junction left unmatched. Looked up from germline, CDR1 is SGDLS and CDR2 is YYNGEE. The chain's CDR3 is CASSAGRTGSYNEQFF. The CDR3 DNA sequence: TGTGCCAGCAGCGCCGGACGGACAGGGTCCTACAATGAGCAGTTCTTC.

This chain connects TRBV7-2 to TRBJ2-3; 9 bases align to TRBD1. The CDR3 loop spans 17 amino acids. V shed 5 bases and J 5 bases; nucleotides not matched to a gene: 14. CDR1 and CDR2 (germline): SGHTA, FQGNSA. The chain's CDR3 is CASSPWGDRAVGDTQYF. CDR3 sequence (DNA): TGTGCCAGCAGCCCATGGGGGGACAGGGCGGTGGGAGATACGCAGTATTTT.

V gene TRBV11-2 combines with J gene TRBJ2-5; 12 bases align to TRBD2. V dropped 1 base and J dropped 3; count of bases not matched to a gene: 12. The CDR3 runs 19 residues. CDR1 and CDR2 from the germline V gene are SGHAT and FQNNGV. CDR3 coding DNA: TGTGCCAGCAGCTTAGGGTGGAGGCCTAGCGGGGGGGCCGAAGAGACCCAGTACTTC. Translated: CASSLGWRPSGGAEETQYF.

This chain uses TRBV25-1 with TRBJ2-2; D is unresolved. Germline assignment: CDR1 MGHDK and CDR2 SYGVNS. The CDR3 contains 14 residues. Trimming stripped 3 bases from V and 6 bases from J, with 11 bases between. CDR3 DNA: TGTGCCAGCAGTGAGGGCTCCCTGGCCGGGGAGCTGTTTTTT. As protein: CASSEGSLAGELFF.

This clone turned up a few times. The genes are TRBV6-1 and TRBJ2-7, with D unclear. Trimming took off 6 bases at V and 2 bases at J, with 14 bases between the two ends. The length of the CDR3 is 14 residues. Germline V gives CDR1 MNHNS, CDR2 SASEGT. CDR3 region: CASSYLVPTYEQYF. As DNA, the CDR3 is TGTGCCAGCAGCTACTTAGTCCCCACCTACGAGCAGTACTTC.

The CDR3 sequence: CALDPTEAFF. DNA of the CDR3: TGTGCCCTAGATCCCACTGAAGCTTTCTTT. The J gene is TRBJ1-1, the V gene TRBV6-5; D unclear. V lost 11 bases to trimming and J lost 4 bases, with 8 bases between them. This CDR3 is built from 10 residues. The germline gives CDR1 MNHEY, CDR2 SVGAGI.

This clone was detected a few times. This chain joins TRBV7-2 and TRBJ2-7; maybe TRBD2 (5 bases). Between the trimmed V and J ends, which lost 4 bases and 6 bases, there was a span of 16 bases. From germline, CDR1 is SGHTA and CDR2 FQGNSA. This CDR3 comprises 14 residues. The CDR3 region is CASSSTTNAGEQYF. The CDR3 region has the DNA TGTGCCAGCAGCTCGACTACCAACGCTGGCGAGCAGTACTTC.

This chain uses TRBV6-5 with TRBJ1-3; D unclear. V lost 8 bases and J lost 2, with 16 bases in between. CDR3 length equals 15 residues. Germline-derived CDR1 and CDR2 are MNHEY and SVGAGI. The CDR3 reads CASSPRQPPGNTIYF. The CDR3 DNA follows: TGTGCCAGCTCTCCCAGGCAGCCCCCTGGAAACACCATATATTTT.

The chain recombines TRBV6-5 with TRBJ1-6; weak D call: TRBD1 (5 bases). V shed 0 bases and J shed 12 bases, with 15 bases lying between them. Germline V gene lookup returns CDR1 MNHEY and CDR2 SVGAGI. CDR3 length: 15 amino acids. As DNA, the CDR3 is TGTGCCAGCAGTTACTCGATAGGGTTGGGGCGACCCCTCCACTTT. This sequence encodes CASSYSIGLGRPLHF.

The V and J genes are TRBV4-3 and TRBJ1-1; D is undetermined. This CDR3 is built from 13 residues. V gave up 0 bases and J gave up 3 bases, with 5 bases separating them. Germline V gene sequence: CDR1 LGHNA, CDR2 YSLEER. CDR3 in amino acids: CASSQDRDTEAFF. In nucleotides, the CDR3 is TGCGCCAGCAGCCAAGATCGGGACACTGAAGCTTTCTTT.

This chain's CDR3 is CASSATESETQYF. The DNA of the CDR3 is TGTGCCAGCAGCGCGACAGAGAGTGAGACCCAGTACTTC. This chain connects TRBV9 to TRBJ2-5; a possible D gene is TRBD1 (5 bases). CDR3 length: 13 amino acids. V was cut by 3 bases and J by 5 bases, with 11 bases left in between. From germline, CDR1 is SGDLS and CDR2 YYNGEE.

The genes are TRBV19 and TRBJ2-7; TRBD1 matches 9 bases. V gave up 3 bases and J gave up 3 bases; unmatched junction bases: 6. In germline, CDR1 is LNHDA, CDR2 SQIVND (reference sequence). The CDR3 runs 15 residues. CDR3 coding DNA: TGTGCCAGTAGTATGGTCCGGACAGGGGTCTACGAGCAGTACTTC. Its translation is CASSMVRTGVYEQYF.

The V and J genes are TRBV5-5 and TRBJ2-7; D uncertain. V was trimmed by 0 bases and J by 4 bases, leaving 14 bases between them. Germline V lookup: CDR1 SGHKS, CDR2 YYEKEE (reference sequence). The CDR3 spans 15 residues. CDR3 residues: CASSLALSLDYEQYF. CDR3 coding DNA: TGTGCCAGCAGCTTGGCTCTATCGTTAGATTACGAGCAGTACTTC.

The V gene is TRBV9, the J gene TRBJ2-1, with 9 positions matching TRBD2. V shed 2 bases, J shed 4 bases, and the junction held 4 bases outside the gene matches. The length of the CDR3 is 15 residues. Germline assignment: CDR1 SGDLS and CDR2 YYNGEE. DNA for the CDR3: TGTGCCAGCAGCGTGGCGGGGGGGCTATACAATGAGCAGTTCTTC. It translates to CASSVAGGLYNEQFF.

The chain combines TRBV9 with TRBJ2-1; 8 nucleotides match TRBD2. The CDR3 extends over 15 amino acids. Germline CDR1 is SGDLS and CDR2 is YYNGEE. The junction had 9 bases not matched to a gene; V was cut back by 0 bases and J by 10 bases. CDR3 nucleotides: TGTGCCAGCAGCGTAGTAGATGGCGGGAGGCGCGAGCAGTTCTTC. Translating it yields CASSVVDGGRREQFF.

The chain recombines TRBV28 with TRBJ1-4; 9 bases map to TRBD1. Germline assignment: CDR1 MDHEN and CDR2 SYDVKM. The V segment lost 6 bases and the J segment 7 bases; nucleotides outside the gene matches: 9. The CDR3 has 15 residues. CDR3 protein: CASRSGTGSTEKLFF. As DNA, the CDR3 is TGTGCCAGCAGATCCGGGACAGGGTCGACTGAAAAACTGTTTTTT.

V is TRBV2 and J is TRBJ1-4; the match to TRBD1 covers 8 bases. V gave up 6 bases and J gave up 5 bases; unmatched junction bases: 8. The length of the CDR3 is 15 residues. Germline V gene sequence: CDR1 SNHLY, CDR2 FYNNEI. CDR3 sequence reads: CASRDPGQVNEKLFF. The CDR3 coding sequence is TGTGCCAGCAGAGACCCGGGACAGGTCAATGAAAAACTGTTTTTT.

This clone was counted a few times. This chain uses TRBV2 with TRBJ1-4; the match to TRBD1 covers 9 bases. The germline V gene has CDR1 SNHLY and CDR2 FYNNEI. After removal of 4 bases from V and 8 bases from J, the junction contained 8 bases not matched to a gene. The length of the CDR3 is 15 residues. The CDR3 protein is CASSGPGQGGEKLFF. DNA of the CDR3: TGTGCCAGCAGTGGACCGGGACAGGGAGGCGAAAAACTGTTTTTT.

The chain recombines TRBV29-1 with TRBJ2-7; TRBD2 agrees at 7 bases. Looked up from germline, CDR1 is SQVTM and CDR2 is ANQGSEA. The CDR3 sequence is 12 residues long. Trimming took 3 bases from V and 7 from J; bases not matched to a gene: 6. CDR3 coding DNA: TGCAGCGTTGAGGACGAGCGGGATGAGCAGTACTTC. Translated: CSVEDERDEQYF.

The J gene is TRBJ2-3, the V gene TRBV18, with TRBD1 as a possible D gene (6 bases). V was clipped by 8 bases and J by 4 bases, with 19 bases between them. The CDR3 runs 15 residues. Per the germline V gene, CDR1 is KGHSH and CDR2 is LQKENI. In DNA form, the CDR3 reads TGTGCCAGCACTTCACGCTGGACAGAGGCAGATACGCAGTATTTT. Amino acid sequence: CASTSRWTEADTQYF. The whole variable domain, remainder taken from reference TRBV18 and TRBJ2-3, is NAGVMQNPRHLVRRRGQEARLRCSPMKGHSHVYWYRQLPEEGLKFMVYLQKENIIDESGMPKERFSAEFPKEGPSILRIQQVVRGDSAAYFCASTSRWTEADTQYFGPGTRLTVL.

The rearrangement links TRBV7-2 to TRBJ1-2; D gene ambiguous. The V gene's germline CDR1 is SGHTA and CDR2 FQGNSA. The CDR3 is made up of 13 amino acids. V gave up 5 bases and J gave up 7 bases, with 14 bases separating them. CDR3 in amino acids: CASSPKMLGGYTF. The CDR3 DNA follows: TGTGCCAGCAGCCCGAAGATGCTAGGTGGCTACACCTTC.